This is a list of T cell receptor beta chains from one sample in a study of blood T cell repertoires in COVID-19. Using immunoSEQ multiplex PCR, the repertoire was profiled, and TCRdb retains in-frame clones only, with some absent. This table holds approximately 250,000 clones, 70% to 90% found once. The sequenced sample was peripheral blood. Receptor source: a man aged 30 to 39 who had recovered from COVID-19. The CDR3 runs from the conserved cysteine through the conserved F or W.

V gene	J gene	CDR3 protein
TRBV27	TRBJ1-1	CASSWGGAWATEAFF
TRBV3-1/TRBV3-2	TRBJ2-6	CASSQVPTTGGNVLTF
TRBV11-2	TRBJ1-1	CASSLDIEAFF
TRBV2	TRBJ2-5	CASSEELPFQETQYF
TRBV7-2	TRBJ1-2	CASSSRDSTGYTF
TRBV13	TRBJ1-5	CASSLGRGAGNQPQHF
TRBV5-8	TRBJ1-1	CASSLGAGWNTEAFF
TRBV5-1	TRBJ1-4	CASSSDSTNEKLFF
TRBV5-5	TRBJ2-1	CASTLGQGYSNEQFF
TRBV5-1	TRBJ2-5	CASRGTAPQQETQYF
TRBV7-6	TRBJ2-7	CASSLAPPGQGLYEQYF
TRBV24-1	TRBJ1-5	CATSDLGTGSNQPQHF
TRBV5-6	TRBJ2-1	CASSLVRSEQFF
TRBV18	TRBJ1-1	CASSPDRLANTEAFF
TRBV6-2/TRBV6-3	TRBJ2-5	CASSLGLAGGGETQYF
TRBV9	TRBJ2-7	CASSGRMSGGGSYEQYF
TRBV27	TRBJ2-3	CASSPNQGEDTQYF
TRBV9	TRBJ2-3	CASSAGGQPSTDTQYF
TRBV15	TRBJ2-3	CATSREEQYPDTQYF
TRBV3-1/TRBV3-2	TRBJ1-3	CASSHLSARRSGNTIYF
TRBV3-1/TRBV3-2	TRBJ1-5	CASSQNQWQPQHF
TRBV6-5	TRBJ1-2	CASSYSIRGGYTF
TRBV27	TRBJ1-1	CASSREYSDTFLSMNTEAFF
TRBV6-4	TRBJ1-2	CASRPSPTGEHGYTF
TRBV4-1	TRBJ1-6	CASSSQPDFHSPLHF
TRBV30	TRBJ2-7	CAWQPAAGGLSSYEQYF
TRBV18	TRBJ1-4	CASSPGLFEKLFF
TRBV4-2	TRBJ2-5	CASSQPGAGGETQYF
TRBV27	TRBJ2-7	CASRHLRQVGWEQYF
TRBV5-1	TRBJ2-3	CASSDSVAQYF
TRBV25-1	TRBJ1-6	CASSELQRNSPLHF
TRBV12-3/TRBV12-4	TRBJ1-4	CASRQGANEKLFF
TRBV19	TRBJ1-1	CASSIAAPKTEAFF
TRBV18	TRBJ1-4	CASSLNSVTATNEKLFF
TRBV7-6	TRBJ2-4	CASSLAPLAKNIQYF
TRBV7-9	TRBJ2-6	CASSPGTGISGANVLTF
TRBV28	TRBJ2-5	CASRSYSGGAAETQYF
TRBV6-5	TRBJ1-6	CASSRGQGYSPLHF
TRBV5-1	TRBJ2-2	CASSARAGDTGELFF